The rows below give T cell receptor beta chains drawn from one sample of a study of shared clonotypes between healthy human individuals. Sequencing was performed with immunoSEQ multiplex PCR; in TCRdb, only in-frame clones are kept and a portion is missing. Among roughly 700,000 clones listed, approximately 79% were seen once. Sequenced input: memory CD4+ T cells sorted from blood. Receptors originate from a woman in her thirties in good health. CDR3s include the opening cysteine and the closing phenylalanine or tryptophan. D genes are given only for firm matches. The listing skips clone size in some rows; elsewhere it reads once, few, many or a size class.

clone size | J gene | D gene | V gene | CDR3 DNA | CDR3 protein
few | TRBJ1-1 | TRBD1 | TRBV7-8 | TGTGCCAGCAGCCCCCAGGGGGGAATTGGTGAAGCTTTCTTT | CASSPQGGIGEAFF
. | TRBJ2-3 | TRBD2 | TRBV6-1 | TGTGCCAGCAGTGAATTGAGCGGGAGGGTTGATACGCAGTATTTT | CASSELSGRVDTQYF
. | TRBJ1-1 | . | TRBV9 | TGTGCCAGCAGCGTAGATGGGGTAGGGGACACTGAAGCTTTCTTT | CASSVDGVGDTEAFF
. | TRBJ1-2 | . | TRBV7-9 | TGTGCCAGCAGCTTACGGGCGAACTATGGCTACACCTTC | CASSLRANYGYTF
. | TRBJ1-2 | . | TRBV6-4 | TGTGCCAGCAGTGACGGGGAATCTTATGGCTACACCTTC | CASSDGESYGYTF
many | TRBJ2-2 | TRBD1 | TRBV2 | TGTGCCAGCAGTGTGACAGGGCGGAACACCGGGGAGCTGTTTTTT | CASSVTGRNTGELFF
many | TRBJ2-1 | . | TRBV18 | TGTGCCAGCTCACCATATTCGCAGGAGTTCAATGAGCAGTTCTTC | CASSPYSQEFNEQFF
. | TRBJ2-7 | . | TRBV27 | TGTGCCAGCAGTTTATCTCAGGGCCCCGCGCAGTACTTC | CASSLSQGPAQYF
. | TRBJ1-4 | . | TRBV28 | TGTGCCAGCAGTCCCCGTCGGGGTGAAAAACTGTTTTTT | CASSPRRGEKLFF
few | TRBJ2-1 | . | TRBV5-4 | TGTGCCAGCAGCTTGTTTACTAAAAACAATGAGCAGTTCTTC | CASSLFTKNNEQFF
few | TRBJ2-1 | TRBD2 | TRBV18 | TGTGCCAGCTCAACTAGCGGGGAGAGTCGGAATGAGCAGTTCTTC | CASSTSGESRNEQFF
. | TRBJ2-7 | TRBD1 | TRBV6-5 | TGTGCCAGCAGATCCCGGGACAGAGGCGAGCAGTACTTC | CASRSRDRGEQYF
few | TRBJ2-5 | . | TRBV6-1 | TGTGCCAGCAGCGAAGGGTTCGGTTTTCAAGAGACCCAGTACTTC | CASSEGFGFQETQYF
. | TRBJ2-7 | . | TRBV13 | TGTGCCAGCAGTGAATTGGGTTCGCTCTACGAGCAGTACTTC | CASSELGSLYEQYF
. | TRBJ2-7 | TRBD2 | TRBV19 | TGTGCCAGTAGTATAGATCATGCTAGCGGGAACCCCTACGAGCAGTACTTC | CASSIDHASGNPYEQYF
. | TRBJ2-2 | . | TRBV2 | TGTGCCAGCAGCGCATTTGGGACTGACAACACCGGGGAGCTGTTTTTT | CASSAFGTDNTGELFF
few | TRBJ1-1 | . | TRBV28 | TGTGCCAGCAGGTCCGGGGCTCAGTTTGAAGCTTTCTTT | CASRSGAQFEAFF
. | TRBJ2-3 | . | TRBV7-8 | TGTGCCAGCAGCTCCCTCACGCTTACGCAGTATTTT | CASSSLTLTQYF
once | TRBJ2-2 | . | TRBV11-2 | TGTGCCAGCAGCTTGTCGGAAATTAACACCGGGGAGCTGTTTTTT | CASSLSEINTGELFF
. | TRBJ1-1 | TRBD1 | TRBV5-5 | TGTGCCAGCAGCTGGACAGGGAGCACTGAAGCTTTCTTT | CASSWTGSTEAFF
few | TRBJ2-3 | TRBD2 | TRBV7-8 | TGTGCCAGCAGCTTAGTGCCGGGAGGATCGGGGAGTACGCAGTATTTT | CASSLVPGGSGSTQYF
. | TRBJ2-7 | . | TRBV10-3 | TGTGCCATCAGTGAGTCGCGGCTTTACGAGCAGTACTTC | CAISESRLYEQYF
. | TRBJ2-7 | TRBD1 | TRBV5-1 | TGCGCCAGCAGCGACCGGACAGGGGGTCTCTACGAGCAGTACTTC | CASSDRTGGLYEQYF
few | TRBJ1-3 | TRBD1 | TRBV5-5 | TGTGCCAGCAGCTTGACCGGGACAGGGGGCTCTCGTGGAAACACCATATATTTT | CASSLTGTGGSRGNTIYF
. | TRBJ1-1 | TRBD1 | TRBV19 | TGTGCCAGTAGTATTCGAGGGACAGGGGACACTGAAGCTTTCTTT | CASSIRGTGDTEAFF
. | TRBJ2-2 | . | TRBV5-1 | TGCGCCAGCAGCCCCTCCGGGACACCGAAGGGGGAGCTGTTTTTT | CASSPSGTPKGELFF
. | TRBJ1-1 | . | TRBV6-1 | TGTGCCAGCAGTGATGCAGGGCTGAACACTGAAGCTTTCTTT | CASSDAGLNTEAFF
. | TRBJ2-2 | . | TRBV2 | TGTGCCAGCAGTGTCCAGGCGGCGAACACCGGGGAGCTGTTTTTT | CASSVQAANTGELFF
. | TRBJ1-2 | TRBD1 | TRBV6-5 | TGTGCCAGCGGGGGACAGGGGGCTTATGGCTACACCTTC | CASGGQGAYGYTF
. | TRBJ1-5 | . | TRBV28 | TGTGCCAGCAGCTTAAATCAGCCCCAGCATTTT | CASSLNQPQHF
few | TRBJ2-5 | . | TRBV18 | TGTGCCAGCAAGTCGACAGGTTCGGTTCAAGAGACCCAGTACTTC | CASKSTGSVQETQYF
. | TRBJ2-7 | TRBD1 | TRBV19 | TGTGCCAGTAGTAGACTCCGGGACAGGGGTTACGAGCAGTACTTC | CASSRLRDRGYEQYF
. | TRBJ2-2 | . | TRBV6-1 | TGTGCCAGCAGTGAACCCGCAGGCGCTCCGAACACCGGGGAGCTGTTTTTT | CASSEPAGAPNTGELFF
. | TRBJ1-1 | . | TRBV28 | TGTGCCAGCAGCCCCGGGGGACCTGAAGCTTTCTTT | CASSPGGPEAFF
. | TRBJ2-6 | TRBD1 | TRBV28 | TGTGCCAGCAGTCCCAGGACAGGGGGCAGTACTGGGGCCAACGTCCTGACTTTC | CASSPRTGGSTGANVLTF
. | TRBJ1-3 | . | TRBV2 | TGTGCCAGCAGCCACGACGGGGTCTCTGGAAACACCATATATTTT | CASSHDGVSGNTIYF
. | TRBJ2-7 | . | TRBV7-9 | TGTGCCAGCAGCACGACGACACAGGGACCCTACGAGCAGTACTTC | CASSTTTQGPYEQYF
. | TRBJ1-5 | . | TRBV11-1 | TGTGCCAGCAGCCCGGACAGTAGCAATCAGCCCCAGCATTTT | CASSPDSSNQPQHF
few | TRBJ1-2 | TRBD1 | TRBV28 | TGTGCCAGCATCCGCTTGGACAGGGTGAACGGCTACACCTTC | CASIRLDRVNGYTF
. | TRBJ2-7 | TRBD2 | TRBV5-1 | TGCGCCAGCAGCCCCCCGGGGGGGGTGGGCGAGCAGTACTTC | CASSPPGGVGEQYF
. | TRBJ2-7 | . | TRBV6-5 | TGTGCCAGCAGTTCGACAATTTCAGGCTCCTACGAGCAGTACTTC | CASSSTISGSYEQYF
. | TRBJ1-1 | . | TRBV15 | TGTGCCACCAGCAGAGACGAGGTAAACACTGAAGCTTTCTTT | CATSRDEVNTEAFF
many | TRBJ1-3 | TRBD1 | TRBV4-1 | TGCGCCAGCAGCCAAACAGGGGGGAGTGGGAGAGGAAACACCATATATTTT | CASSQTGGSGRGNTIYF
. | TRBJ1-3 | TRBD1 | TRBV5-6 | TGTGCCAGCAGTCGACAGGGGGCTGGAAACACCATATATTTT | CASSRQGAGNTIYF
. | TRBJ1-2 | TRBD1 | TRBV28 | TGTGCCACCCACCGGGACAGCAACTATGGCTACACCTTC | CATHRDSNYGYTF
. | TRBJ1-3 | . | TRBV5-8 | TGTGCCAGCAGCTTCTCCGAGACCGTGGGAAACACCATATATTTT | CASSFSETVGNTIYF
. | TRBJ2-2 | TRBD1 | TRBV5-1 | TGCGCCAGCAGCCCGGGGGACAGGGACTCCGGGGAGCTGTTTTTT | CASSPGDRDSGELFF
. | TRBJ1-2 | . | TRBV5-6 | TGTGCCAGCAGCTTGAGGCTGCACTATGGCTACACCTTC | CASSLRLHYGYTF
. | TRBJ1-2 | . | TRBV29-1 | TGCAGCGTTTTAGCAGGCGCCTACTATGGCTACACCTTC | CSVLAGAYYGYTF
. | TRBJ2-7 | TRBD2 | TRBV28 | TGTGCCAGCAGGCGGACTAGCGGGGTCTACGAGCAGTACTTC | CASRRTSGVYEQYF
. | TRBJ2-7 | TRBD1 | TRBV6-5 | TGTGCCAGCAGTTATACAGGGGGTATTTCCTACGAGCAGTACTTC | CASSYTGGISYEQYF
few | TRBJ2-1 | . | TRBV11-2 | TGTGCCAGCAGCTTCACGGATGAGCAGTTCTTC | CASSFTDEQFF
. | TRBJ2-7 | TRBD1 | TRBV5-1 | TGCGCCAGCAGCTTTTCAACAGGGGGGTCCGAGCAGTATTTC | CASSFSTGGSEQYF
. | TRBJ2-1 | . | TRBV19 | TGTGCCTCCAAAAAGCGACTGTCCTACAATGAGCAGTTCTTC | CASKKRLSYNEQFF
once | TRBJ1-4 | . | TRBV28 | TGTGCCAGCAGTTTAGGTCGCACCGCAACTAATGAAAAACTGTTTTTT | CASSLGRTATNEKLFF
. | TRBJ2-6 | . | TRBV19 | TGTGCCAGTAGTGGAGTCGGGGCCAACGTCCTGACTTTC | CASSGVGANVLTF
. | TRBJ1-4 | . | TRBV5-1 | TGCGCCAGCAGCTTGCTCTCGATCACTACAACTAATGAAAAACTGTTTTTT | CASSLLSITTTNEKLFF
. | TRBJ1-6 | . | TRBV28 | TGTGCCAGCAGTCCACAGTGGGGGGATTCACCCCTCCACTTT | CASSPQWGDSPLHF
. | TRBJ1-2 | TRBD1 | TRBV5-8 | TGTGCCAGCAGCCCTCCAGGGGGTGGCTACACCTTC | CASSPPGGGYTF
. | TRBJ2-1 | . | TRBV30 | TGTGCCTGGAGTAAGGGCCCCTCGAGCTCCTACAATGAGCAGTTCTTC | CAWSKGPSSSYNEQFF